A selection of T cell receptor beta chains follows, all from one sample in a study of cytomegalovirus exposure and HLA in healthy donors. Some clones are missing from TCRdb's copy, which holds only in-frame ones; the method was immunoSEQ multiplex PCR. The sample yields about 160,000 clones, around four fifths seen once. The sequenced material came from PBMCs. The source is a man between 18 and 35 years old in good health and CMV-seronegative. Both conserved end residues are part of each CDR3. Each record gives: clone size, V gene, J gene, D gene, CDR3 protein, CDR3 DNA. D genes are given only for firm matches. Rows may omit the clone size; those that give it use once, few, many or a size class.

clone size: NA; V gene: TRBV5-6; J gene: TRBJ1-1; D gene: NA; CDR3 protein: CASSSEIGGNTEAFF; CDR3 DNA: TGTGCCAGCAGTTCCGAGATAGGCGGGAACACTGAAGCTTTCTTT
clone size: NA; V gene: TRBV5-4; J gene: TRBJ2-1; D gene: NA; CDR3 protein: CASSFTAGGYNEQFF; CDR3 DNA: TGTGCCAGCAGCTTCACAGCCGGGGGTTACAATGAGCAGTTCTTC
clone size: once; V gene: TRBV19; J gene: TRBJ1-1; D gene: TRBD1; CDR3 protein: CASSTPTGWNTEAFF; CDR3 DNA: TGTGCCAGTAGTACACCGACAGGGTGGAACACTGAAGCTTTCTTT
clone size: NA; V gene: TRBV4-1; J gene: TRBJ1-6; D gene: NA; CDR3 protein: CASSQDPGLRASPLHF; CDR3 DNA: TGCGCCAGCAGCCAGGATCCGGGACTCAGGGCGTCACCCCTCCACTTT
clone size: NA; V gene: TRBV21-1; J gene: TRBJ2-7; D gene: NA; CDR3 protein: CASSNPPRLAGASYEQYF; CDR3 DNA: TGTGCCAGCAGCAACCCCCCAAGACTAGCGGGAGCCTCCTACGAGCAGTACTTC
clone size: NA; V gene: TRBV15; J gene: TRBJ1-3; D gene: NA; CDR3 protein: CATSRVAGGRNTIYF; CDR3 DNA: TGTGCCACCAGCAGAGTGGCAGGAGGGCGAAACACCATATATTTT
clone size: NA; V gene: TRBV7-9; J gene: TRBJ2-7; D gene: NA; CDR3 protein: CASSPGRGLSYEQYF; CDR3 DNA: TGTGCCAGCAGCCCGGGCAGGGGTTTATCCTACGAGCAGTACTTC
clone size: NA; V gene: TRBV28; J gene: TRBJ1-5; D gene: NA; CDR3 protein: CASSLWAVTGGNQPQHF; CDR3 DNA: TGTGCCAGCAGTTTATGGGCGGTAACCGGGGGCAATCAGCCCCAGCATTTT
clone size: NA; V gene: TRBV7-2; J gene: TRBJ2-5; D gene: NA; CDR3 protein: CASSSRAGAETQYF; CDR3 DNA: TGTGCCAGCAGCTCCCGGGCAGGGGCCGAGACCCAGTACTTC
clone size: NA; V gene: TRBV9; J gene: TRBJ2-7; D gene: NA; CDR3 protein: CASSVGGGTGQYF; CDR3 DNA: TGTGCCAGCAGCGTAGGTGGCGGGACGGGGCAGTACTTC
clone size: NA; V gene: TRBV5-4; J gene: TRBJ2-6; D gene: NA; CDR3 protein: CASSFGVSGANVLTF; CDR3 DNA: TGTGCCAGCAGCTTCGGAGTCTCTGGGGCCAACGTCCTGACTTTC
clone size: NA; V gene: TRBV7-2; J gene: TRBJ2-1; D gene: TRBD1; CDR3 protein: CASSSGTGENYNEQFF; CDR3 DNA: TGTGCCAGCAGCTCTGGGACAGGGGAAAACTACAATGAGCAGTTCTTC
clone size: NA; V gene: TRBV19; J gene: TRBJ2-5; D gene: NA; CDR3 protein: CASSTRAIHQETQYF; CDR3 DNA: TGTGCCAGTAGTACCAGGGCGATCCACCAAGAGACCCAGTACTTC
clone size: NA; V gene: TRBV7-9; J gene: TRBJ2-1; D gene: NA; CDR3 protein: CASSHGGPSYNGQFF; CDR3 DNA: TGTGCCAGCAGCCACGGGGGGCCGAGCTACAATGGGCAGTTCTTC
clone size: NA; V gene: TRBV27; J gene: TRBJ2-3; D gene: NA; CDR3 protein: CASSFDRGNTDTQYF; CDR3 DNA: TGTGCCAGCAGTTTTGATCGGGGAAACACAGATACGCAGTATTTT
clone size: NA; V gene: TRBV14; J gene: TRBJ1-2; D gene: NA; CDR3 protein: CASSQARYTEGNYGYTF; CDR3 DNA: TGTGCCAGCAGCCAAGCCCGCTACACCGAGGGAAACTATGGCTACACCTTC
clone size: few; V gene: TRBV11-2; J gene: TRBJ2-3; D gene: NA; CDR3 protein: CASSLGSSRVTDTQYF; CDR3 DNA: TGTGCCAGCAGCCTAGGGTCGAGCAGGGTCACAGATACGCAGTATTTT
clone size: NA; V gene: TRBV19; J gene: TRBJ2-1; D gene: NA; CDR3 protein: CATWEGGQFF; CDR3 DNA: TGTGCCACTTGGGAGGGGGGGCAGTTCTTC
clone size: NA; V gene: TRBV7-8; J gene: TRBJ2-5; D gene: NA; CDR3 protein: CASSLGEETQYF; CDR3 DNA: TGTGCCAGCAGCTTAGGAGAAGAGACCCAGTACTTC
clone size: NA; V gene: TRBV7-9; J gene: TRBJ1-3; D gene: TRBD1; CDR3 protein: CASSQGVNTIYF; CDR3 DNA: TGTGCCAGCAGCCAGGGGGTGAACACCATATATTTT
clone size: NA; V gene: TRBV28; J gene: TRBJ2-3; D gene: NA; CDR3 protein: CASSPGYTDTQYF; CDR3 DNA: TGTGCCAGCAGTCCGGGGTACACAGATACGCAGTATTTT
clone size: once; V gene: TRBV7-2; J gene: TRBJ2-7; D gene: NA; CDR3 protein: CASSFGGPSYEQYF; CDR3 DNA: TGTGCCAGCAGCTTTGGCGGTCCTTCCTACGAGCAGTACTTC
clone size: NA; V gene: TRBV4-3; J gene: TRBJ1-2; D gene: TRBD1; CDR3 protein: CASSPGTAEGYTF; CDR3 DNA: TGCGCCAGCAGCCCTGGGACAGCCGAGGGCTACACCTTC
clone size: NA; V gene: TRBV7-9; J gene: TRBJ2-5; D gene: TRBD1; CDR3 protein: CASSTRTGPETQYF; CDR3 DNA: TGTGCCAGCAGCACCCGGACAGGGCCAGAGACCCAGTACTTC